This paragraph covers one T cell receptor (beta chain) sequence. Generated by immunoSEQ multiplex PCR, the TCRdb table keeps only in-frame clones and is missing some. The table shows around 75,000 clones, with roughly 86% occurring only once. The data are from a study of blood T cell repertoires in COVID-19. Across the whole study: The study drew acute and convalescent COVID-19 samples from the United States, Italy and Spain. PBMCs, B-cell-depleted T cells, or T cells were the source of the cDNA or gDNA that made up the material.

The V gene's germline CDR1 is SGHTA and CDR2 FQGNSA. CDR3 size: 17 residues. V was clipped by 1 base and J by 0 bases, with 13 bases between them. This receptor was obtained from a man between 65 and 85 years old with active COVID-19. Sequencing was done on a sample of peripheral blood. The chain uses TRBV7-2 and TRBJ1-5, with D tentatively TRBD1 (6 bases). The DNA of the CDR3 is TGTGCCAGCAGCTTAGTGGGGGGGCGTTATAGCAATCAGCCCCAGCATTTT. Its translation is CASSLVGGRYSNQPQHF. Variable domain in full (rest from reference TRBV7-2 and TRBJ1-5): GAGVSQSPSNKVTEKGKDVELRCDPISGHTALYWYRQSLGQGLEFLIYFQGNSAPDKSGLPSDRFSAERTGGSVSTLTIQRTQQEDSAVYLCASSLVGGRYSNQPQHFGDGTRLSIL.